Sequencing of this T cell receptor beta chain was carried out in a study of ipilimumab plus nivolumab after autologous stem cell transplantation. Background on the study: The DLBCL group included primary refractory and relapsed cases.

Clones were sequenced by immunoSEQ multiplex PCR, and TCRdb holds only the in-frame ones, with some missing. The sample has over 75,000 clones; over 80% are singletons. The germline CDR1 and CDR2 sequences are WNHNN and SYGVQD (reference sequence). There are 16 residues in the CDR3. Trimming left V 2 bases short and J 2 bases short, with 13 bases between. Checkpoint therapy with ipilimumab 1 mg/kg began 14 to 28 days after transplant. Through week 26, nivolumab 3 mg/kg IV was given weeks 1, 4, 7, 10, then biweekly. Specimen: PBMCs, collected in a trial of ipilimumab plus nivolumab as post-transplant consolidation. The V and J genes are TRBV10-1 and TRBJ1-5; D remains unclear. This sequence was found in a male donor with diffuse large B-cell lymphoma. The CDR3, as DNA: TGCGCCAGCAGTGAGGTGCCAGGACGGGGCAATCAGCCCCAGCATTTT. Encoded protein: CASSEVPGRGNQPQHF.